The following is a TCR beta chain sequence with its context. As yet, its antigen is unknown. Profiled with immunoSEQ multiplex PCR; TCRdb holds only in-frame clones, not every one. The data contain about 33,000 clones, about 77% of them seen just once; the ten biggest clones take up around 40%. Tumor or blood genomic DNA was sequenced, with inputs of roughly 616 ng to 6,004 ng. Trimming took off 2 bases at V and 7 bases at J, with 17 bases between the two ends. The germline V gene encodes CDR1 MNHNS and CDR2 SASEGT. The CDR3 is 15 amino acids. The record originates from a study of T cells in tumors after PD-1 blockade. Study-wide context: Excluded were patients with checkpoint blockade, immunosuppressants, or radiotherapy or other anti-cancer therapy within 4 weeks.

Study-level results: Peripheral recruitment is suggested, as some novel exhausted tumor clones were in pre-treatment blood.

The source is a human donor with basal cell carcinoma. The source was PBMCs, collected before anti-PD-1 treatment. V usage is TRBV6-1 and J usage is TRBJ1-2; D unclear. This CDR3 reads CASSERAVGSSGYTF. CDR3 nucleotide sequence: TGTGCCAGCAGTGAAAGGGCCGTGGGGAGCTCTGGCTACACCTTC.